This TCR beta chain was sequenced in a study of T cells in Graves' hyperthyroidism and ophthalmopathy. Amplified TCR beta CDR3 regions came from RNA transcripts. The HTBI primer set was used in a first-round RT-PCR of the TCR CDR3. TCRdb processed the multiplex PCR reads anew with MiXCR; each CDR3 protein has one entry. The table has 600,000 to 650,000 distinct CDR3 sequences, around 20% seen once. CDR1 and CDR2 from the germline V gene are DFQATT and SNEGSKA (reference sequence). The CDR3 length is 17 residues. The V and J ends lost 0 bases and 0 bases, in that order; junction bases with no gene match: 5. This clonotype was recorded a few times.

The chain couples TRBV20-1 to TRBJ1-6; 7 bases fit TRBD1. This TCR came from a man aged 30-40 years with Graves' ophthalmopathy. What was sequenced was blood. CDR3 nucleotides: TGCAGTGCTAGAGATGACAGGGCAAGCTCCTATAATTCACCCCTCCACTTT. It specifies CSARDDRASSYNSPLHF.